These T cell receptor beta chains were read from a single sample in a study of blood T cell repertoires in COVID-19. Assay: immunoSEQ multiplex PCR; the TCRdb copy retains only in-frame clones and omits some. Of tens of thousands of clones listed, about nine tenths were seen once; the top ten hold 1.1%. Sequenced material: peripheral blood. The receptors originated from a human donor in a cohort sampled during active COVID-19. Both conserved end residues are part of each CDR3. The D gene is left open where the match is weak. Clone size is not always given. Where it is, it says once, few, many or a class for expanded clones.

clone_size: .; v_call: TRBV2; d_call: .; j_call: TRBJ1-2; cdr3_nt: TGTGCCAGCAGTGAAAGAAGGGGTGCAGATTACGCTGGCTACACCTTC; cdr3_aa: CASSERRGADYAGYTF
clone_size: few; v_call: TRBV5-5; d_call: TRBD1; j_call: TRBJ1-5; cdr3_nt: TGTGCCAGCAGCTTGGCCGTCGGGACAGGGTTATGGGATCAGCCCCAGCATTTT; cdr3_aa: CASSLAVGTGLWDQPQHF
clone_size: once; v_call: TRBV9; d_call: TRBD2; j_call: TRBJ2-1; cdr3_nt: TGTGCCAGCAGCGTAGGACTAGCGGGAGATGAGCAGTTCTTC; cdr3_aa: CASSVGLAGDEQFF
clone_size: .; v_call: TRBV28; d_call: .; j_call: TRBJ1-1; cdr3_nt: TGTGCCAGCAGTTCCCGGGTGAACACTGAAGCTTTCTTT; cdr3_aa: CASSSRVNTEAFF
clone_size: once; v_call: TRBV29-1; d_call: .; j_call: TRBJ2-1; cdr3_nt: TGCAGCGTCGATAGAAGCTCCTACAATGAGCAGTTCTTC; cdr3_aa: CSVDRSSYNEQFF
clone_size: .; v_call: TRBV28; d_call: .; j_call: TRBJ2-1; cdr3_nt: TGTGCCAGCAGTTCGGCTGACACAGGGCCCAGCTCCTACAATGAGCAGTTCTTC; cdr3_aa: CASSSADTGPSSYNEQFF
clone_size: .; v_call: TRBV19; d_call: .; j_call: TRBJ2-5; cdr3_nt: TGTGCCAGTAGTAGCCGGCAAGAGACCCAGTACTTC; cdr3_aa: CASSSRQETQYF
clone_size: .; v_call: TRBV6-5; d_call: .; j_call: TRBJ2-2; cdr3_nt: TGTGCCAGCAGTTACGAGTCGGGAATTCACACCGGGGAGCTGTTTTTT; cdr3_aa: CASSYESGIHTGELFF
clone_size: .; v_call: TRBV28; d_call: .; j_call: TRBJ2-7; cdr3_nt: TGTGCCACCCAGACGGGGTTCTCCTACGAGCAGTACTTC; cdr3_aa: CATQTGFSYEQYF
clone_size: .; v_call: TRBV28; d_call: .; j_call: TRBJ1-2; cdr3_nt: TGTGCCAGCACCGGCGGGGCAGTTAACTATGGCTACACCTTC; cdr3_aa: CASTGGAVNYGYTF
clone_size: .; v_call: TRBV6-5; d_call: .; j_call: TRBJ1-6; cdr3_nt: TGTGCCAGCAGCCCCTCCTTCGATTCACCCCTCCACTTT; cdr3_aa: CASSPSFDSPLHF
clone_size: .; v_call: TRBV19; d_call: .; j_call: TRBJ1-2; cdr3_nt: TGTGCCAGTAGTTCATTACAGGGTGCTAACTATGGCTACACCTTC; cdr3_aa: CASSSLQGANYGYTF
clone_size: .; v_call: TRBV28; d_call: TRBD1; j_call: TRBJ1-5; cdr3_nt: TGTGCCAGCAGTACGGGGACAGGGGAATGGAATCAGCCCCAGCATTTT; cdr3_aa: CASSTGTGEWNQPQHF
clone_size: .; v_call: TRBV11-3; d_call: TRBD1; j_call: TRBJ1-5; cdr3_nt: TGTGCCAGCATCCCGGACAGGGTCTCGGCGCCCCAGCATTTT; cdr3_aa: CASIPDRVSAPQHF
clone_size: .; v_call: TRBV7-3; d_call: .; j_call: TRBJ1-5; cdr3_nt: TGTGCCAGCAGCTTTACAGGAGTCAATCAGCCCCAGCATTTT; cdr3_aa: CASSFTGVNQPQHF
clone_size: .; v_call: TRBV5-8; d_call: .; j_call: TRBJ1-1; cdr3_nt: TGTGCCAGCAGCTTGCACAGGGCGACTGGTAAGGCTTTCTTT; cdr3_aa: CASSLHRATGKAFF
clone_size: .; v_call: TRBV19; d_call: TRBD2; j_call: TRBJ2-1; cdr3_nt: TGTGCCAGTAGTATTAAGATACTAGCGGGGTATGAGCAGTTCTTC; cdr3_aa: CASSIKILAGYEQFF
clone_size: .; v_call: TRBV7-8; d_call: TRBD1; j_call: TRBJ2-5; cdr3_nt: TGTGCCAGCAGCTCTAAAACAGGGGGTGAGGAGACCCAGTACTTC; cdr3_aa: CASSSKTGGEETQYF
clone_size: once; v_call: TRBV7-9; d_call: .; j_call: TRBJ2-3; cdr3_nt: TGTGCCAGCAGCTTATTCGCGCCCACAGATACGCAGTATTTT; cdr3_aa: CASSLFAPTDTQYF
clone_size: .; v_call: TRBV19; d_call: TRBD2; j_call: TRBJ2-7; cdr3_nt: TGTGCCAGTAGCTCTAGCGGGTCTTACTACTACGAGCAGTACTTC; cdr3_aa: CASSSSGSYYYEQYF
clone_size: few; v_call: TRBV4-2; d_call: TRBD2; j_call: TRBJ2-7; cdr3_nt: TGTGCCAGCAGCCAAGAGGAGCGGGGCTCCTACGAGCAGTACTTC; cdr3_aa: CASSQEERGSYEQYF
clone_size: .; v_call: TRBV5-1; d_call: .; j_call: TRBJ1-3; cdr3_nt: TGCGCCAGCAGCTTCGGACAGTCTGCTGGAAACACCATATATTTT; cdr3_aa: CASSFGQSAGNTIYF
clone_size: .; v_call: TRBV14; d_call: .; j_call: TRBJ2-1; cdr3_nt: TGTGCCAGCAGCGCCCCGGGACTGGTCTACAATGAGCAGTTCTTC; cdr3_aa: CASSAPGLVYNEQFF
clone_size: once; v_call: TRBV5-6; d_call: .; j_call: TRBJ1-4; cdr3_nt: TGTGCCAGCAGCAGACAGGCCTCTGGGGATGAAAAACTGTTTTTT; cdr3_aa: CASSRQASGDEKLFF
clone_size: .; v_call: TRBV30; d_call: .; j_call: TRBJ2-2; cdr3_nt: TGTGCCTGGACCCCCGGAGAATGGAGGGAGCTGTTTTTT; cdr3_aa: CAWTPGEWRELFF
clone_size: .; v_call: TRBV28; d_call: .; j_call: TRBJ2-5; cdr3_nt: TGTGCCAGCAGAAGGGGTCAAGAGACCCAGTACTTC; cdr3_aa: CASRRGQETQYF